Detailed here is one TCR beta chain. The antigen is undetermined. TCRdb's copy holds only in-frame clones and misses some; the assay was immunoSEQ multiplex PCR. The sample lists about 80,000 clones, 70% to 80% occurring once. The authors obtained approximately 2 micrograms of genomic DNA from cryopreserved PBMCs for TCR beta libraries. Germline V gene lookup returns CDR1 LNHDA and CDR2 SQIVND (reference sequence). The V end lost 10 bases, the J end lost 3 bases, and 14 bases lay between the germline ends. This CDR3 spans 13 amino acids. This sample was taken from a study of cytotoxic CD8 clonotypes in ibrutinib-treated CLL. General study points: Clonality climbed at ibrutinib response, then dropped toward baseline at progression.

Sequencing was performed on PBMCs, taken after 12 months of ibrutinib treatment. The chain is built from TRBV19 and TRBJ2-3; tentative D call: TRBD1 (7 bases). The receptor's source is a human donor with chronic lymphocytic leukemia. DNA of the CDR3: TGTGCCACAGGGGGGAAGTCTACAGATACGCAGTATTTT. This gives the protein CATGGKSTDTQYF.